These 12 T cell receptor beta chains were sequenced from one sample in a study of CD8 T cells in ankylosing spondylitis. TCRdb analysed the 5' RACE reads with MiXCR anew, one entry per CDR3 protein. The repertoire holds around 250,000 distinct CDR3 sequences, with approximately 11% as singletons. The sample was blood, either unsorted or a sorted T cell fraction (not recorded which). The source of these receptors is a male donor with ankylosing spondylitis or in good health (not recorded which).

V gene TRBV7-9 combines with J gene TRBJ2-2; TRBD1 matches at 7 bases. The CDR3 runs to 15 residues. With 1 base clipped from V and 4 bases from J, the junction kept 3 bases outside the gene matches. Per the germline V gene, CDR1 is SEHNR and CDR2 is FQNEAQ (reference sequence). In nucleotides, the CDR3 is TGTGCCAGCAGCTTAGAGGGACAGTTCACCGGGGAGCTGTTTTTT. As protein: CASSLEGQFTGELFF.

This sequence joins TRBV20-1 and TRBJ2-3, with D perhaps matching TRBD2 (6 bases). Germline CDR1 and CDR2: DFQATT and SNEGSKA (reference sequence). V was trimmed by 8 bases and J by 1 base, leaving 13 bases between them. This CDR3 has 13 amino acids. CDR3 sequence (DNA): TGCAGTTGTTACGGGAGTGGCACAGATACGCAGTATTTT. Translated, it gives CSCYGSGTDTQYF.

The chain recombines TRBV11-2 with TRBJ1-2; 9 nucleotides align to TRBD1. The V and J ends lost 6 bases and 7 bases, in that order; junction bases with no gene match: 15. Germline V gene lookup returns CDR1 SGHAT and CDR2 FQNNGV. This CDR3 comprises 16 residues. CDR3 nucleotide sequence: TGTGCCAGCAGTTTCCCATGGACAGGGGATAGGAGTGGCTACACCTTC. Translated: CASSFPWTGDRSGYTF.

In this sample, this clonotype turned up many times. The chain joins TRBV20-1 to TRBJ1-1; the match to TRBD1 covers 7 bases. This CDR3 is 12 amino acids long. The junction had 5 bases not matched to a gene; V was cut back by 4 bases and J by 6 bases. Germline CDR1 DFQATT, CDR2 SNEGSKA (reference sequence). The CDR3 spells CSATRQGPEAFF. The CDR3 DNA reads as TGCAGTGCTACAAGACAGGGTCCTGAAGCTTTCTTT.

This clonotype was seen more than once but under ten times. The chain uses TRBV5-5 and TRBJ1-1; D is unclear. Trimming cost V 4 bases and J 4 bases, with 11 bases left between them. Germline V lookup: CDR1 SGHKS, CDR2 YYEKEE (reference sequence). The CDR3 is 13 amino acids. CDR3 sequence: CASSDSSSTEAFF. The CDR3 DNA reads as TGTGCCAGCAGCGATTCGTCCAGCACTGAAGCTTTCTTT.

This clonotype has at least ten counts. This rearrangement joins TRBV5-1 to TRBJ2-7, with 9 bases fitting TRBD2. Germline V gene lookup returns CDR1 SGHRS and CDR2 YFSETQ. With 2 bases clipped from V and 6 bases from J, the junction kept 6 bases outside the gene matches. The CDR3 runs to 14 residues. The CDR3 reads CASSLRVAGAEQYF. The DNA for the CDR3 is TGCGCCAGCAGCTTACGAGTAGCGGGAGCCGAGCAGTACTTC.

This clonotype was recorded many times. This chain connects TRBV10-2 to TRBJ2-1; perhaps TRBD1 as D (5 bases). CDR1 and CDR2 (germline): WSHSY, SAAADI. V was shortened by 8 bases and J by 0 bases, with 17 bases between the two germline ends. The CDR3 runs to 16 residues. The CDR3 DNA is TGCGCCAGCGGCCCGACAGTCAGGAGCTCCTACAATGAGCAGTTCTTC. Translated: CASGPTVRSSYNEQFF.

This clonotype appeared many times. V and J are TRBV5-1 and TRBJ2-1; 12 bases map to TRBD2. The CDR3 is 19 amino acids. Trimming cost V 1 base and J 0 bases; bases outside gene matches: 8. Germline CDR1 is SGHRS and CDR2 is YFSETQ. The CDR3 DNA follows: TGCGCCAGCAGCTTGACTAGCGGGGGGCTATACCTCTCCTACAATGAGCAGTTCTTC. It is translated as CASSLTSGGLYLSYNEQFF. The whole variable domain, filled in from reference TRBV5-1 and TRBJ2-1, reads KAGVTQTPRYLIKTRGQQVTLSCSPISGHRSVSWYQQTPGQGLQFLFEYFSETQRNKGNFPGRFSGRQFSNSRSEMNVSTLELGDSALYLCASSLTSGGLYLSYNEQFFGPGTRLTVL.

The chain uses TRBV19 and TRBJ2-2; the match to TRBD1 covers 10 bases. Per the germline V gene, CDR1 is LNHDA and CDR2 is SQIVND (reference sequence). With V trimmed by 8 bases and J by 7 bases, 10 bases remained unmatched. The length of the CDR3 is 15 residues. The DNA for the CDR3 is TGTGCCAGTTGTCCGGGACAGGGGTTCGGCGGGGAGCTGTTTTTT. It specifies CASCPGQGFGGELFF.

This clonotype was counted between two and nine times. V is TRBV2 and J is TRBJ2-7; 9 nucleotides agree with TRBD2. The CDR3 is 13 residues long. V lost 6 bases, J lost 5 bases, and 5 bases stayed unmatched. Germline V gives CDR1 SNHLY, CDR2 FYNNEI. The CDR3 DNA reads TGTGCCAGCAGGGAGGGACTAGCTGACGAGCAGTACTTC. Translating it yields CASREGLADEQYF.

The chain combines TRBV10-3 with TRBJ2-7, with D tentatively TRBD1 (6 bases). CDR1 ENHRY and CDR2 SYGVKD come from the germline V gene. There are 15 residues in the CDR3. Trimming took 0 bases from V and 2 from J, leaving 11 bases between them. CDR3 nucleotide sequence: TGTGCCATCAGTGAGTCGAGCGACAGGACCTACGAGCAGTACTTC. Translating gives CAISESSDRTYEQYF.

This clonotype was recorded a few times. This chain connects TRBV11-3 to TRBJ2-5, with TRBD2 matching 7 bases. Unmatched junction bases numbered 8, after V lost 1 base and J lost 3 bases. This CDR3 spans 16 amino acids. In germline, CDR1 is SGHNT, CDR2 YENEEA. The CDR3 loop is CASSLGASGGEETQYF. Here the CDR3 DNA reads TGTGCCAGCAGCTTAGGGGCTAGCGGAGGGGAAGAGACCCAGTACTTC. Full variable domain (rest looked up from reference TRBV11-3 and TRBJ2-5): EAGVVQSPRYKIIEKKQPVAFWCNPISGHNTLYWYLQNLGQGPELLIRYENEEAVDDSQLPKDRFSAERLKGVDSTLKIQPAELGDSAVYLCASSLGASGGEETQYFGPGTRLLVL.